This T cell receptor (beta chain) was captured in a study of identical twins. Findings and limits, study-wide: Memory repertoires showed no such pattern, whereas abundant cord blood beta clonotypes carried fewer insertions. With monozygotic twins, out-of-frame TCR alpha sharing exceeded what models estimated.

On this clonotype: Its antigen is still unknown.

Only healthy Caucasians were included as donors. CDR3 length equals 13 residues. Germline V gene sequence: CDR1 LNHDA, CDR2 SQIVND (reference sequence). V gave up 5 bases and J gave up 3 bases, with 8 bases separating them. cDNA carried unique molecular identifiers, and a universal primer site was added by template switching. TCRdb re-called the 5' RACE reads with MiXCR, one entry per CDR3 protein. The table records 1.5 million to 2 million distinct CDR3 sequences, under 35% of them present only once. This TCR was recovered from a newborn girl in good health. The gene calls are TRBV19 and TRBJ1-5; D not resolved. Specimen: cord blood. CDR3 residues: CASSGAFNQPQHF. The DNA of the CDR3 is TGTGCCAGTAGTGGCGCGTTCAATCAGCCCCAGCATTTT.